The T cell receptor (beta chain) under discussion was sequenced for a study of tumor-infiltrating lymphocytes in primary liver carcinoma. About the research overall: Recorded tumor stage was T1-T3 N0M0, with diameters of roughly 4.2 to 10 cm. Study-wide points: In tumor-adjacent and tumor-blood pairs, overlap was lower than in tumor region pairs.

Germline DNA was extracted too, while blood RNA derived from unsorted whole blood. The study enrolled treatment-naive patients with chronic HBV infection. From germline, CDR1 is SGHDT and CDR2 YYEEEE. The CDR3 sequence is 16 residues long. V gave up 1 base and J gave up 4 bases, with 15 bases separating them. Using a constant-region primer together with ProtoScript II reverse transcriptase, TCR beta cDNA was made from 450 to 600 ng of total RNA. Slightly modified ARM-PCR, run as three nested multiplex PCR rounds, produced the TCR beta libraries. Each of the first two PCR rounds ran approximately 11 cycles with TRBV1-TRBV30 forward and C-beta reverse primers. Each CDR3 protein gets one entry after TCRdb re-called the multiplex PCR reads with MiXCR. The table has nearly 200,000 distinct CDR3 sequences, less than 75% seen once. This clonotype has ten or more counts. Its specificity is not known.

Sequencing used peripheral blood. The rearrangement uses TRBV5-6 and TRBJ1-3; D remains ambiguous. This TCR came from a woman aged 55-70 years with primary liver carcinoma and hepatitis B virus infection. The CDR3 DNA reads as TGTGCCAGCAGCTTGAGGCAGGAGGAATTCGGAAACACCATATATTTT. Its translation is CASSLRQEEFGNTIYF.